Shown below are 19 T cell receptor beta chains from a single sample sequenced in a study of cytomegalovirus exposure and HLA in healthy donors. PCR amplification relied on 60 Vbeta primers (plus 13 Jbeta primers). Method: immunoSEQ multiplex PCR; TCRdb's copy keeps in-frame clones and lacks some. Its clone listing holds 70,000 to 80,000 clones. Sequencing used PBMCs. The receptors come from a man in his forties or fifties in good health and CMV-seronegative.

This sequence joins TRBV9 and TRBJ2-1; possible D gene TRBD2, 5 bases. Germline CDR1 is SGDLS and CDR2 is YYNGEE. Trimming left V 0 bases short and J 4 bases short, with 8 bases between. The CDR3 contains 14 residues. The CDR3 region has the DNA TGTGCCAGCAGCGTAGATGGACTTTACAATGAGCAGTTCTTC. Translated: CASSVDGLYNEQFF.

The chain has TRBV2 and TRBJ1-5; D is unresolved. Germline V CDR1 and CDR2: SNHLY, FYNNEI. The V end lost 2 bases, the J end lost 4 bases, and 12 bases lay between the germline ends. This CDR3 spans 15 amino acids. CDR3: CASSESGSWNQPQHF. The CDR3 coding sequence is TGTGCCAGCAGTGAATCCGGGAGTTGGAATCAGCCCCAGCATTTT. The whole variable domain, filled in from reference TRBV2 and TRBJ1-5, reads EPEVTQTPSHQVTQMGQEVILRCVPISNHLYFYWYRQILGQKVEFLVSFYNNEISEKSEIFDDQFSVERPDGSNFTLKIRSTKLEDSAMYFCASSESGSWNQPQHFGDGTRLSIL.

This chain connects TRBV7-9 to TRBJ2-7; 10 bases align to TRBD1. The V and J ends lost 5 bases and 1 base, in that order; junction bases with no gene match: 5. The CDR3 runs to 15 residues. From germline, CDR1 is SEHNR and CDR2 FQNEAQ (reference sequence). DNA of the CDR3: TGTGCCAGCAGCACCGACAGGGGGCGGTCCTACGAGCAGTACTTC. Encoded protein: CASSTDRGRSYEQYF.

The chain couples TRBV19 to TRBJ2-7, with 7 bases lining up with TRBD1. With 3 bases clipped from V and 3 bases from J, the junction kept 5 bases outside the gene matches. CDR3 length: 14 residues. Per the germline V gene, CDR1 is LNHDA and CDR2 is SQIVND (reference sequence). The CDR3 spells CASSIPGQNYEQYF. CDR3 nucleotide sequence: TGTGCCAGTAGTATCCCGGGACAGAACTACGAGCAGTACTTC.

The gene calls are TRBV18 and TRBJ1-2, with 7 bases matching TRBD1. The CDR3 totals 13 residues. V lost 3 bases, J lost 7 bases, and 5 bases stayed unmatched. The V gene's germline CDR1 is KGHSH and CDR2 LQKENI. CDR3 region: CASSPTGATGYTF. The CDR3 nucleotides read TGTGCCAGCTCACCTACAGGGGCTACTGGCTACACCTTC. Full variable domain (missing parts from reference TRBV18 and TRBJ1-2): NAGVMQNPRHLVRRRGQEARLRCSPMKGHSHVYWYRQLPEEGLKFMVYLQKENIIDESGMPKERFSAEFPKEGPSILRIQQVVRGDSAAYFCASSPTGATGYTFGSGTRLTVV.

The chain uses TRBV2 and TRBJ2-4, with 8 nucleotides matching TRBD2. The CDR3 is 18 residues long. CDR1 and CDR2 from the germline V gene are SNHLY and FYNNEI. V was pared by 1 base and J by 0 bases, with 8 bases of the junction left unmatched. CDR3 region: CASSEVAGSFLAKNIQYF. CDR3 coding DNA: TGTGCCAGCAGTGAAGTAGCGGGGAGTTTTCTAGCCAAAAACATTCAGTACTTC.

The rearrangement joins TRBV10-3 to TRBJ1-2; D perhaps matches TRBD1 (5 bases). Per germline, CDR1 ENHRY and CDR2 SYGVKD. This CDR3 contains 14 residues. Trimming took off 4 bases at V and 7 bases at J, with 16 bases between the two ends. Here the CDR3 reads CAISAARAGGGYTF. The DNA for the CDR3 is TGTGCCATCAGTGCCGCCAGGGCGGGGGGTGGCTACACCTTC.

The V and J genes are TRBV15 and TRBJ2-1; TRBD2 matches 7 bases. Germline CDR1 is LNHNV and CDR2 is YYDKDF (reference sequence). This CDR3 has 16 amino acids. V was clipped by 6 bases and J by 0 bases; unmatched bases: 8. The CDR3 protein is CATRDQSGASYNEQFF. As DNA, the CDR3 is TGTGCCACCAGAGATCAAAGCGGGGCCTCCTACAATGAGCAGTTCTTC.

V and J are TRBV19 and TRBJ1-4; D not certain. V was clipped by 4 bases and J by 0 bases, with 9 bases between them. CDR3 length: 15 residues. Germline lookup yields CDR1 LNHDA and CDR2 SQIVND (reference sequence). CDR3 coding DNA: TGTGCCAGTAGTAAGAGTATTGCAACTAATGAAAAACTGTTTTTT. It encodes CASSKSIATNEKLFF. Based on the CDR3 plus reference TRBV19 and TRBJ1-4, the full variable domain is DGGITQSPKYLFRKEGQNVTLSCEQNLNHDAMYWYRQDPGQGLRLIYYSQIVNDFQKGDIAEGYSVSREKKESFPLTVTSAQKNPTAFYLCASSKSIATNEKLFFGSGTQLSVL.

This CDR3 is CASRRDREETQYF. CDR3 DNA: TGTGCCAGCAGAAGGGACAGGGAAGAGACCCAGTACTTC. J is TRBJ2-5 and V is TRBV6-6; 9 nucleotides align to TRBD1. The CDR3 has 13 amino acids. Germline V gives CDR1 MNHNY, CDR2 SVGAGI (reference sequence). V shed 6 bases, J shed 3 bases, and the junction held 2 bases outside the gene matches.

The chain recombines TRBV30 with TRBJ1-5, with 7 bases that match TRBD1. With 1 base clipped from V and 9 bases from J, the junction kept 9 bases outside the gene matches. This CDR3 is built from 14 residues. Germline CDR1 GTSNPN, CDR2 SVGIG (reference sequence). CDR3 bases: TGTGCCTGGAGTGAAACGACAGGGATTGGGCCCCAGCATTTT. It is translated as CAWSETTGIGPQHF. Supplemented by reference TRBV30 and TRBJ1-5, the full variable domain reads SQTIHQWPATLVQPVGSPLSLECTVEGTSNPNLYWYRQAAGRGLQLLFYSVGIGQISSEVPQNLSASRPQDRQFILSSKKLLLSDSGFYLCAWSETTGIGPQHFGDGTRLSIL.

The chain is built from TRBV19 and TRBJ1-4, with TRBD1 matching 11 bases. Germline V gene lookup returns CDR1 LNHDA and CDR2 SQIVND (reference sequence). The CDR3 has 15 amino acids. V was pared by 5 bases and J by 7 bases, with 6 bases of the junction left unmatched. CDR3 protein: CASSVDRGLSEKLFF. The CDR3 DNA sequence: TGTGCCAGTAGTGTGGACAGGGGGCTGAGTGAAAAACTGTTTTTT.

The chain carries TRBV20-1 and TRBJ2-3; D remains unclear. Germline loops: CDR1 DFQATT, CDR2 SNEGSKA (reference sequence). Trimming pared 4 bases from V and 3 bases from J, leaving 5 bases between. CDR3 length equals 11 residues. The CDR3 DNA is TGCAGTGCTACGTTGACAGATACGCAGTATTTT. It translates to CSATLTDTQYF.

This chain connects TRBV27 to TRBJ2-7; a possible D gene is TRBD2 (7 bases). The CDR3 has 16 residues. Trimming took 2 bases from V and 1 from J, leaving 15 bases between them. CDR1 is MNHEY and CDR2 is SMNVEV in the germline V gene (reference sequence). The CDR3 loop is CASSLVGGQSSYEQYF. DNA of the CDR3: TGTGCCAGCAGTTTAGTGGGGGGGCAAAGTTCCTACGAGCAGTACTTC.

The V and J genes are TRBV15 and TRBJ1-5, with D perhaps TRBD1 (6 bases). The CDR3 runs to 14 residues. The V gene's germline CDR1 is LNHNV and CDR2 YYDKDF (reference sequence). Trimming took 1 base from V and 9 from J, leaving 13 bases between them. For the CDR3, the DNA is TGTGCCACCAGCAGAGGTTCGGACAGTCCGCCCCAGCATTTT. Protein: CATSRGSDSPPQHF.

The gene calls are TRBV7-8 and TRBJ2-7; D possibly corresponds to TRBD1 (5 bases). Trimming took 1 base from V and 6 from J, leaving 13 bases between them. CDR1 is SGHVS, CDR2 FQNEAQ, per germline. This CDR3 region has 14 residues. CDR3 bases: TGTGCCAGCAGCTTAGATAGGGGTAACTCCGAGCAGTACTTC. It codes for CASSLDRGNSEQYF.

The V call is TRBV6-5, the J call TRBJ1-5; 9 nucleotides agree with TRBD1. The CDR3 covers 14 residues. J was trimmed by 4 bases and V by 8 bases; bases with no gene match: 6. CDR1 MNHEY and CDR2 SVGAGI come from the germline V gene. The CDR3 spells CASSRQGGNQPQHF. The DNA for the CDR3 is TGTGCCAGCTCCAGACAGGGGGGGAATCAGCCCCAGCATTTT.

The chain joins TRBV9 to TRBJ2-5, with 13 bases aligning to TRBD2. Germline trimming cut 3 bases from V and 2 bases from J; bases unmatched to any gene: 4. This CDR3 is built from 16 residues. Germline assignment: CDR1 SGDLS and CDR2 YYNGEE. The CDR3 region is CASSAGTSGAQETQYF. In nucleotides, the CDR3 is TGTGCCAGCAGCGCCGGGACTAGCGGGGCACAAGAGACCCAGTACTTC.

V is TRBV28 and J is TRBJ1-3; TRBD1 might be the D (5 bases). V dropped 6 bases and J dropped 2 bases, with 14 bases sitting between them. This CDR3 spans 15 amino acids. The germline V gene encodes CDR1 MDHEN and CDR2 SYDVKM. The CDR3 loop reads CASSLSLGAGNTIYF. As DNA, the CDR3 is TGTGCCAGCAGCCTCTCGCTAGGGGCTGGAAACACCATATATTTT.